This T cell receptor beta chain originates from a study of T cell responses to AZD1222 COVID-19 vaccine. TCRdb's copy holds only in-frame clones and misses some; the assay was immunoSEQ multiplex PCR. In the table there are approximately 100,000 clones, around 94% of which are singletons. Broader study findings: The study found vaccine-associated CD4 TCRs spanning spike, dominant at 160-218 and 743-854.

This CDR3 contains 14 residues. Germline-derived CDR1 and CDR2 are SGHKS and YYEKEE (reference sequence). V gave up 4 bases and J gave up 6 bases, with 14 bases separating them. Details on this clone: Its cognate antigen is unknown.

This sample comprised peripheral blood, obtained on day 0 of AZD1222 vaccination. The clonotype was recovered from an adult in good health. V gene TRBV5-5 combines with J gene TRBJ1-5, with D tentatively TRBD1 (6 bases). The chain's CDR3 is CASSHAGDRQPQHF. The CDR3 nucleotides are TGTGCCAGCAGCCACGCAGGGGACCGTCAGCCCCAGCATTTT.